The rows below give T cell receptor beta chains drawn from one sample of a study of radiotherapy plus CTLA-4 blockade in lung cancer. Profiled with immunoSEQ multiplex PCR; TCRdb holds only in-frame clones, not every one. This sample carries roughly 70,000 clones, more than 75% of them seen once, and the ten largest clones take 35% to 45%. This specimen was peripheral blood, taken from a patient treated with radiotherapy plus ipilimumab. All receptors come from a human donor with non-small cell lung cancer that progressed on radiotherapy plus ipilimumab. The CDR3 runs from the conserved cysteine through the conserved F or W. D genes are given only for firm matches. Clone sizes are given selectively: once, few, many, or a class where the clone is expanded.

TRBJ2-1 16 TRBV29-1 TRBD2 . CSVGGVAGGHRDEQFF TGCAGCGTTGGCGGGGTAGCGGGAGGGCATCGGGATGAGCAGTTCTTC
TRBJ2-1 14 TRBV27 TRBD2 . CASSLTSGSLVQFF TGTGCCAGCAGTTTGACTAGCGGGAGTTTAGTGCAGTTCTTC
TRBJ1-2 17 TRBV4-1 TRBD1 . CASSQEGQGATNYGYTF TGCGCCAGCAGCCAGGAAGGACAGGGGGCAACTAACTATGGCTACACCTTC
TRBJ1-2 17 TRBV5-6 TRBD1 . CASSLGRGQSIWYGYTF TGTGCCAGCAGCTTGGGCAGGGGACAGAGTATTTGGTATGGCTACACCTTC
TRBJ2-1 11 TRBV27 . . CASSLNNEQFF TGTGCCAGCAGTCTAAACAATGAGCAGTTCTTC
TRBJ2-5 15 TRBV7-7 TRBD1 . CASSRQGQGQETQYF TGTGCTAGCAGCAGACAGGGGCAGGGGCAAGAGACCCAGTACTTC
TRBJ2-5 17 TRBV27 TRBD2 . CASSSRTSGSPPETQYF TGTGCCAGCAGTTCCCGGACTAGCGGGAGTCCCCCAGAGACCCAGTACTTC
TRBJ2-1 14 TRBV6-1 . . CAISERLSPHEQFF TGTGCCATCAGTGAAAGGTTGTCCCCACATGAGCAGTTCTTC
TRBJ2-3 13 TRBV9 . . CASSPRLTDTQYF TGTGCCAGCAGCCCGCGACTTACAGATACGCAGTATTTT
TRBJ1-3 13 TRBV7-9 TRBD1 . CASSGQDRNTIYF TGTGCCAGCAGCGGACAGGATCGAAACACCATATATTTT
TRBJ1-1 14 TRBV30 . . CAWSPDGVNTEAFF TGTGCCTGGAGTCCTGATGGGGTGAACACTGAAGCTTTCTTT
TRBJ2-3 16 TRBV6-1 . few CASSANIRGSTDTQYF TGTGCCAGCAGTGCTAATATACGCGGAAGCACAGATACGCAGTATTTT
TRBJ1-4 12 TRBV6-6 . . CARGTTNEKLFF TGTGCCAGGGGGACAACTAATGAAAAACTGTTTTTT
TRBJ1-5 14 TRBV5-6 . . CASSSGTAWQPQHF TGTGCCAGCAGCTCGGGGACGGCGTGGCAGCCCCAGCATTTT
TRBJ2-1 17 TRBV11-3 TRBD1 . CASSSHPGGSSYNEQFF TGTGCCAGCAGCTCACACCCAGGGGGTAGCTCCTACAATGAGCAGTTCTTC
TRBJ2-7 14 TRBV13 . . CASSWGSLSYEQYF TGTGCCAGCAGCTGGGGGTCCCTCTCCTACGAGCAGTACTTC
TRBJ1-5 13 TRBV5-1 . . CASSNTGGQPQHF TGCGCCAGCAGCAACACAGGAGGTCAGCCCCAGCATTTT
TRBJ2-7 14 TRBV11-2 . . CASSLSPRLYEQYF TGTGCCAGCAGCTTATCTCCCAGACTCTACGAGCAGTACTTC
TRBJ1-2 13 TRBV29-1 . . CSVVVRTGYGYTF TGCAGCGTTGTAGTCAGGACGGGCTATGGCTACACCTTC
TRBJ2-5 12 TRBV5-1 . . CASSHLRETQYF TGCGCCAGCAGCCACCTTCGAGAGACCCAGTACTTC
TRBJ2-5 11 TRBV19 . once CASSTQETQYF TGTGCCAGTAGTACACAAGAGACCCAGTACTTC
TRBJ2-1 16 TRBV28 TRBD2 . CASRKAGGPQYNEQFF TGTGCCAGCCGAAAAGCGGGAGGGCCGCAGTACAATGAGCAGTTCTTC
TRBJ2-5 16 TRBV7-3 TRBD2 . CASSQGTSGPQETQYF TGTGCCAGCAGCCAGGGGACTAGCGGACCCCAAGAGACCCAGTACTTC
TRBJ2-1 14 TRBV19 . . CASSITGATNEQFF TGTGCCAGTAGTATAACGGGGGCTACGAATGAGCAGTTCTTC
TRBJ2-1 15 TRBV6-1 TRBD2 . CASSGGGLTYNEQFF TGTGCCAGCAGTGGTGGGGGACTAACCTACAATGAGCAGTTCTTC
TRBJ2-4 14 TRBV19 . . CASSGGLAKNIQYF TGTGCCAGTAGTGGGGGTCTAGCCAAAAACATTCAGTACTTC
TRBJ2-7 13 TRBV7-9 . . CASSRGDTYEQYF TGTGCCAGCAGCCGAGGGGACACCTACGAGCAGTACTTC
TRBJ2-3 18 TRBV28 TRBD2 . CASSPQGLAGGGADTQYF TGTGCCAGCAGTCCCCAGGGACTAGCGGGAGGGGGTGCAGATACGCAGTATTTT
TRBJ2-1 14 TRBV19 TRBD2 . CASSVAGLYNEQFF TGTGCCAGTAGCGTAGCGGGACTTTATAATGAGCAGTTCTTC
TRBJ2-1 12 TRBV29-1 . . CSVALSYNEQFF TGCAGCGTGGCCCTCTCCTACAATGAGCAGTTCTTC
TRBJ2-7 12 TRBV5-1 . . CASSRTDYEQYF TGCGCCAGCAGTCGGACAGACTACGAGCAGTACTTC
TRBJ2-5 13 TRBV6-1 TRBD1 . CASSGTGKETQYF TGTGCCAGCAGTGGGACAGGGAAGGAGACCCAGTACTTC
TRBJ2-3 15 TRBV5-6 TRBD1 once CASSRDRGVTDTQYF TGTGCCAGCAGCCGTGACAGGGGAGTAACAGATACGCAGTATTTT
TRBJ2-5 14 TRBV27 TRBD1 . CASSWTGAEETQYF TGTGCCAGCAGTTGGACAGGGGCTGAGGAGACCCAGTACTTC
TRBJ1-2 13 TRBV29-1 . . CSVAGGAQYGYTF TGCAGCGTGGCCGGGGGGGCGCAGTATGGCTACACCTTC
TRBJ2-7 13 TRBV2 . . CASKRDGSYEQYF TGTGCCAGCAAGAGGGACGGATCCTACGAGCAGTACTTC
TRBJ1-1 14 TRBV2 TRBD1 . CASRPGQGETEAFF TGTGCCAGCAGGCCGGGACAGGGAGAAACTGAAGCTTTCTTT
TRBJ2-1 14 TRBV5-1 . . CASSSSSYYNEQFF TGCGCCAGCAGCTCGAGCAGCTATTACAATGAGCAGTTCTTC
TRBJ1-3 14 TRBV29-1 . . CSVEDPFSGNTIYF TGCAGCGTTGAAGATCCTTTCTCTGGAAACACCATATATTTT